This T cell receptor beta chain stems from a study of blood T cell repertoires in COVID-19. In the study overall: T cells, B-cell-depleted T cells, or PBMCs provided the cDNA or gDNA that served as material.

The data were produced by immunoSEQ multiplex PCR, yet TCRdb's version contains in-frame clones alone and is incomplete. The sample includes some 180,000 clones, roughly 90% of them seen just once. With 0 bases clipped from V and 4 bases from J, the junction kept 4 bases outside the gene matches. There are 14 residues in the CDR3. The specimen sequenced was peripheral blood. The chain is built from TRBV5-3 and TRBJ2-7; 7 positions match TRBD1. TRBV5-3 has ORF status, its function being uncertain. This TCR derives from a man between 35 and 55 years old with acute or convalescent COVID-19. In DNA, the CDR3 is TGTGCCAGAAGCTTGGGGACAGGAGGTTACGAGCAGTACTTC. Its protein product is CARSLGTGGYEQYF.